The 2 T cell receptor beta chains given below trace back to one sample, sequenced in a study of cytomegalovirus exposure and HLA in healthy donors. Clones were sequenced by immunoSEQ multiplex PCR, and TCRdb holds only the in-frame ones, with some missing. The sample has some 59,000 clones; about 88% are singletons. Sequencing used PBMCs. All receptors derive from a woman younger than 30 in good health and CMV-seronegative.

This clone has only one observation. The rearrangement joins TRBV7-6 to TRBJ2-5; TRBD2 matches 14 bases. This CDR3 comprises 16 residues. The ends lost 1 base at V and 5 bases at J; junction bases unmatched: 3. Germline V gene data show CDR1 as SGHVS and CDR2 as FNYEAQ. In DNA, the CDR3 is TGTGCCAGCAGCTTAGAAGGGACTAGCGGGGGTGAGACCCAGTACTTC. It encodes CASSLEGTSGGETQYF.

The chain recombines TRBV10-3 with TRBJ2-4, with TRBD1 matching over 7 bases. CDR1 and CDR2 from the germline V gene are ENHRY and SYGVKD. The CDR3 contains 12 residues. V shed 10 bases, J shed 5 bases, and the junction held 5 bases outside the gene matches. CDR3 nucleotide sequence: TGTGCCACCCTAGGGACAGAAAACATTCAGTACTTC. Translation: CATLGTENIQYF.